This section outlines one T cell receptor beta chain sequence together with its context. What it binds is not known. Construction of the TCRbeta library involved unique molecular identifiers. TCRdb re-called the PCR reads through MiXCR, storing one row per CDR3 protein. The sample lists about 440,000 distinct CDR3 sequences; around two fifths were seen once. This entry is derived from a study of T-cell reconstitution after alpha-beta-depleted transplantation in children. Study results and caveats: Newly generated T cells supplied most T-cell counts and diversity one year post-transplant.

The trim removed 7 bases at V and 1 base at J, leaving 1 base unmatched. The germline V gene encodes CDR1 SGHAT and CDR2 FQDESV (reference sequence). This CDR3 has 14 amino acids. The sequencing used PBMCs, collected before TCRalphabeta/CD19-depleted stem cell transplant. The receptor comes from a girl aged 2 to 10 with aplastic anemia, due to receive a stem cell transplant. The rearrangement links TRBV11-1 to TRBJ2-1; 10 nucleotides line up with TRBD2. As DNA, the CDR3 is TGTGCCAGCAAGCGGGGGGGGTCCTACAATGAGCAGTTCTTC. Translation gives CASKRGGSYNEQFF.